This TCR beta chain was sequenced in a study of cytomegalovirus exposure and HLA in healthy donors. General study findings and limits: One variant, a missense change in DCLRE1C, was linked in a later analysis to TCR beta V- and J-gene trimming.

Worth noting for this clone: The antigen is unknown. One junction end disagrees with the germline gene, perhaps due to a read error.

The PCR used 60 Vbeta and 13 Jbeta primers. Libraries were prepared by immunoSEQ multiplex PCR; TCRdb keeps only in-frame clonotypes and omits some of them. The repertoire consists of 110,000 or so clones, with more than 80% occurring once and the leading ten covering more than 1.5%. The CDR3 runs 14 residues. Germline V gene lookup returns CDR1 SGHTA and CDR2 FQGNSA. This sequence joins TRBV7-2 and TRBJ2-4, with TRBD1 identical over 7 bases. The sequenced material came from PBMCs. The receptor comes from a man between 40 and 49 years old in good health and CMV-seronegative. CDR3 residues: CASNTGTAKNSQYF. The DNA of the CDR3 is TGTGCCAGCAATACGGGGACAGCCAAAAACAGTCAGTACTTC. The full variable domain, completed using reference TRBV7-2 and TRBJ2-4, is GAGVSQSPSNKVTEKGKDVELRCDPISGHTALYWYRQSLGQGLEFLIYFQGNSAPDKSGLPSDRFSAERTGGSVSTLTIQRTQQEDSAVYLCASNTGTAKNSQYFGAGTRLSVL.